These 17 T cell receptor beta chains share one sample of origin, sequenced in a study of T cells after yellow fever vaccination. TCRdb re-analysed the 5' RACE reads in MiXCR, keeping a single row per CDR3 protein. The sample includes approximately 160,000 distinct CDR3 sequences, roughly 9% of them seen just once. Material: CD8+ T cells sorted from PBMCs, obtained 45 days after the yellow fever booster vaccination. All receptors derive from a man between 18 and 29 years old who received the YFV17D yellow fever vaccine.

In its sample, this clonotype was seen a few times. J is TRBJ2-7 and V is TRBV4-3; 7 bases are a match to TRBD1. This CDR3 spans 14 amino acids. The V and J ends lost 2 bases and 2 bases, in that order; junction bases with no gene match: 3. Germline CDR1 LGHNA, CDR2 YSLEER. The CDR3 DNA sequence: TGCGCCAGCAGCCAATACAGGGGCCCCTACGAGCAGTACTTC. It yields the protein CASSQYRGPYEQYF.

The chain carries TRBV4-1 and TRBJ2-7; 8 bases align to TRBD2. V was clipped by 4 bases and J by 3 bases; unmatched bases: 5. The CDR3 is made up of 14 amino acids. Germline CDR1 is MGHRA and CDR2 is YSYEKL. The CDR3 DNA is TGCGCCAGCAGCCCCATCCGGGGGGGCTACGAGCAGTACTTC. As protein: CASSPIRGGYEQYF.

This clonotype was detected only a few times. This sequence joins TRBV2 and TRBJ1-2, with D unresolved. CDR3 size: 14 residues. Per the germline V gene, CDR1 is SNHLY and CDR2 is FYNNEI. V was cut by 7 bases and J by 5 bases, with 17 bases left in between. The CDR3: CASTGPAGPYGYTF. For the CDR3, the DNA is TGTGCCAGCACCGGGCCCGCCGGGCCGTATGGCTACACCTTC.

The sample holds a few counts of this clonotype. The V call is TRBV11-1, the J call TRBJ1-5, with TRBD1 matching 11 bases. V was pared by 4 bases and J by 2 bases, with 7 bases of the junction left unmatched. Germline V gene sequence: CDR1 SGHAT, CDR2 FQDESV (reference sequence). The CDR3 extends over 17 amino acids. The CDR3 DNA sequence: TGTGCCAGCAGCTCGTCCGGGACAGGGGGTGGCAATCAGCCCCAGCATTTT. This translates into CASSSSGTGGGNQPQHF. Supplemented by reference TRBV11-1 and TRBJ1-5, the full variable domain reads EAEVAQSPRYKITEKSQAVAFWCDPISGHATLYWYRQILGQGPELLVQFQDESVVDDSQLPKDRFSAERLKGVDSTLKIQPAELGDSAMYLCASSSSGTGGGNQPQHFGDGTRLSIL.

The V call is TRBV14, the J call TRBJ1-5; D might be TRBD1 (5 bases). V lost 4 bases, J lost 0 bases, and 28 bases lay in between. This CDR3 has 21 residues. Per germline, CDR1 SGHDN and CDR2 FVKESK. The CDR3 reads CASSPMNQGTRRGYSNQPQHF. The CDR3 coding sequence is TGTGCCAGCAGCCCAATGAACCAAGGGACCCGCCGCGGCTATAGCAATCAGCCCCAGCATTTT.

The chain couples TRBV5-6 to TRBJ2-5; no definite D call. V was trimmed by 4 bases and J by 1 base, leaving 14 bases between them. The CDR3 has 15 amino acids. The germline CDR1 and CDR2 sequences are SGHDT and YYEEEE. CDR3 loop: CASSEAGGGQETQYF. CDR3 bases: TGTGCCAGCAGCGAGGCAGGTGGCGGCCAAGAGACCCAGTACTTC.

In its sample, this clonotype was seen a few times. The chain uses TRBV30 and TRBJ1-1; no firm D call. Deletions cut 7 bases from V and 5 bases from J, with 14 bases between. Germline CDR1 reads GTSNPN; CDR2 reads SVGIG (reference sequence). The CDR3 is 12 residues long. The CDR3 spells CAFDGMGTEAFF. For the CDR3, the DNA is TGTGCCTTTGACGGCATGGGAACTGAAGCTTTCTTT.

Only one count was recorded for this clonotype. CDR3 in amino acids: CASSLKGGPYEQYV. The CDR3 DNA follows: TGTGCCAGCAGCTTAAAGGGGGGGCCCTACGAGCAGTACGTC. V and J are TRBV7-9 and TRBJ2-7, with D possibly matching TRBD2 (7 bases). The V and J ends lost 2 bases and 2 bases respectively, with 10 bases between them. Germline CDR1 SEHNR, CDR2 FQNEAQ (reference sequence). The CDR3 covers 14 residues.

CDR3 bases: TGTGCCAGCAGCCGAGAACAGGGCACCACCCGAATGAACACTGAAGCTTTCTTT. It yields the protein CASSREQGTTRMNTEAFF. This rearrangement joins TRBV3-1 to TRBJ1-1; D perhaps matches TRBD1 (6 bases). Germline lookup yields CDR1 LGHDT and CDR2 YNNKEL (reference sequence). The CDR3 length is 18 residues. The V and J ends lost 4 bases and 0 bases respectively, with 21 bases between them.

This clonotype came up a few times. The chain's CDR3 is CASSQDSISRGYTF. The CDR3 nucleotides are TGTGCCAGCAGCCAAGATTCGATAAGTCGGGGATACACCTTC. The chain is built from TRBV14 and TRBJ1-2, with D hard to call. This CDR3 has 14 amino acids. The ends were cut back, 0 bases at V and 11 bases at J, with 16 bases in the middle. Germline V gene sequence: CDR1 SGHDN, CDR2 FVKESK. Filled out from reference TRBV14 and TRBJ1-2, the complete variable domain reads EAGVTQFPSHSVIEKGQTVTLRCDPISGHDNLYWYRRVMGKEIKFLLHFVKESKQDESGMPNNRFLAERTGGTYSTLKVQPAELEDSGVYFCASSQDSISRGYTFGSGTRLTVV.

The CDR3 protein is CASSTSGGPQETQYF. DNA of the CDR3: TGTGCCAGCAGCACCAGCGGGGGGCCGCAAGAGACCCAGTACTTC. The rearrangement links TRBV9 to TRBJ2-5; TRBD2 matches at 9 bases. Germline values: CDR1 SGDLS, CDR2 YYNGEE. The CDR3 length is 15 residues. V was clipped by 4 bases and J by 2 bases; unmatched bases: 6.

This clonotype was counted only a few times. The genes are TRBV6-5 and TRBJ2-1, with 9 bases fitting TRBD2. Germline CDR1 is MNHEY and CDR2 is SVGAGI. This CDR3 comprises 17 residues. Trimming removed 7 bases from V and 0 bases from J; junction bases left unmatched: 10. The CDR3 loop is CASTMWSGGNSYNEQFF. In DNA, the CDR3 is TGTGCCAGCACCATGTGGAGCGGGGGGAACTCCTACAATGAGCAGTTCTTC.

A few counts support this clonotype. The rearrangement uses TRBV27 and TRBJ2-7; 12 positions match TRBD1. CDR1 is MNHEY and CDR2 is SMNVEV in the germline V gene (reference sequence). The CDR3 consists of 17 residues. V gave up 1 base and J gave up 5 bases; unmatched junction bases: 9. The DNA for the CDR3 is TGTGCCAGCAGTTTATTTGGGGGACAGGGGGCTACAGACGAGCAGTACTTC. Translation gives CASSLFGGQGATDEQYF.

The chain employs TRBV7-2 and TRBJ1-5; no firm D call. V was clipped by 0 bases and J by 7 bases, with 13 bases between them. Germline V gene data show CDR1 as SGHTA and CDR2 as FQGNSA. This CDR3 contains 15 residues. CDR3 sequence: CASSLAPSGGQPQHF. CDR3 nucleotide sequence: TGTGCCAGCAGCTTAGCCCCCTCGGGAGGCCAGCCCCAGCATTTT.

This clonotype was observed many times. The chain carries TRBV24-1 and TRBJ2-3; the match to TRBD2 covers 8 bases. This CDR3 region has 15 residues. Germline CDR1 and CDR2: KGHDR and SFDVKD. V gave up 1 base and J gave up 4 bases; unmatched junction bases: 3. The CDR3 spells CATSDFGGGSDTQYF. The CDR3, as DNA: TGTGCCACCAGTGATTTCGGGGGGGGTTCAGATACGCAGTATTTT.

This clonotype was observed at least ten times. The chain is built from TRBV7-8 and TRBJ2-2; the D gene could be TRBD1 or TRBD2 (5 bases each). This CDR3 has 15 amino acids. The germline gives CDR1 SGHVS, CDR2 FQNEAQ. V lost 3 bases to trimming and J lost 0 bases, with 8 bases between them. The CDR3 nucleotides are TGTGCCAGCAGCTTTGGGACGGCGAACACCGGGGAGCTGTTTTTT. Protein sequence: CASSFGTANTGELFF.

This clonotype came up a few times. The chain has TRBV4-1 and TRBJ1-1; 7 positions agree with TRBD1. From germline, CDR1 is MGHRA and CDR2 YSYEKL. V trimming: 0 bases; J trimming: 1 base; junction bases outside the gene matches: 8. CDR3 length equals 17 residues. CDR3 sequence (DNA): TGCGCCAGCAGCCAAGAGGGGAAAGACAGGGCGAACACTGAAGCTTTCTTT. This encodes CASSQEGKDRANTEAFF.